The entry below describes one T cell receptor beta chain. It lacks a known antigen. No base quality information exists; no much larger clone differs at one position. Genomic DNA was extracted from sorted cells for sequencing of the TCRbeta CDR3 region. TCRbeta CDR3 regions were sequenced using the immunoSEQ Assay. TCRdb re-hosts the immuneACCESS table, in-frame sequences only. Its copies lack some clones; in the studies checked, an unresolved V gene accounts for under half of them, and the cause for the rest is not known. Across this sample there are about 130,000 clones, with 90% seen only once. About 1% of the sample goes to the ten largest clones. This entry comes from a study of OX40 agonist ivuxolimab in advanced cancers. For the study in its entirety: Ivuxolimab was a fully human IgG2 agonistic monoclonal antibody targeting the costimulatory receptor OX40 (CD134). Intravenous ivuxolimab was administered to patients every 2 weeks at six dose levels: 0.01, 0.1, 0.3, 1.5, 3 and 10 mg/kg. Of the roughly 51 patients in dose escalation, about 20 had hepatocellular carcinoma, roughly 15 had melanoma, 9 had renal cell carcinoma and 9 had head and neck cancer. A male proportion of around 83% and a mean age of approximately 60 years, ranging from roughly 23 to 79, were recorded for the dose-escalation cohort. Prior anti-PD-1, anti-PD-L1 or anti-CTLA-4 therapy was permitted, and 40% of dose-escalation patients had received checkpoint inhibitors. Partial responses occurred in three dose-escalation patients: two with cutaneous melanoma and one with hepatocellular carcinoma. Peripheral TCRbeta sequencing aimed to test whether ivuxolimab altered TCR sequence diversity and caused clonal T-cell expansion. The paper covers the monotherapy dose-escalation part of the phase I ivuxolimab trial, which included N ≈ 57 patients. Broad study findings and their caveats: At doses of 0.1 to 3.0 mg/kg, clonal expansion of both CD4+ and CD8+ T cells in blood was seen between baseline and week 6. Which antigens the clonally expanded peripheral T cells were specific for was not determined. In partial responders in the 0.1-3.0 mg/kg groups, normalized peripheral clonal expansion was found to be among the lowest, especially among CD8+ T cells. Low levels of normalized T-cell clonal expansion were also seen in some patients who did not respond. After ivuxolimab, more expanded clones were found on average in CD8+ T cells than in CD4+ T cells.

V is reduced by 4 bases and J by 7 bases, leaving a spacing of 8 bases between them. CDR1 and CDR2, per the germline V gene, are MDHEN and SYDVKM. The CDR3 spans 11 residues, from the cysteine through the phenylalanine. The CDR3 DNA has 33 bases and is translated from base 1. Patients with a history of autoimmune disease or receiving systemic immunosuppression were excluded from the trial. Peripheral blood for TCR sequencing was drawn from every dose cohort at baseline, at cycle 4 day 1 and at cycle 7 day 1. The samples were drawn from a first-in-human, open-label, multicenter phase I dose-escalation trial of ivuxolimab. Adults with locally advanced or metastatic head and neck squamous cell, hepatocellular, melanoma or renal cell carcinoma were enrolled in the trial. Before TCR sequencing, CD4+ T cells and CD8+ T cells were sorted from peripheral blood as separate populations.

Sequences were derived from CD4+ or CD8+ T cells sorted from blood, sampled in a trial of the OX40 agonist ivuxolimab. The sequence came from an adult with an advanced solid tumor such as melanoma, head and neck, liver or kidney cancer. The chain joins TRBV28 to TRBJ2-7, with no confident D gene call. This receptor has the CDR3 CASSSSTEQYF. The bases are TGTGCCAGCAGTTCGTCGACAGAGCAGTACTTC.